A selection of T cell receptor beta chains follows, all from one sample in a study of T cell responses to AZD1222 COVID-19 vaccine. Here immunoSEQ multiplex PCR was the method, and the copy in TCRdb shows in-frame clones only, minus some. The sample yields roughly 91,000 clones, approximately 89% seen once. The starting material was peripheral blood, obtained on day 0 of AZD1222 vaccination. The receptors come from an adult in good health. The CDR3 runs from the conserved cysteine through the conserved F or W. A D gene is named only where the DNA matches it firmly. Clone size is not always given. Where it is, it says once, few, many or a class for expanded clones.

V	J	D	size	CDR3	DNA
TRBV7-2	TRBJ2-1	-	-	CASSFQRSSYNEQFF	TGTGCCAGCAGCTTTCAGCGGAGCTCCTACAATGAGCAGTTCTTC
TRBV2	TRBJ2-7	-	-	CASMRVNEQYF	TGTGCCAGCATGAGAGTGAACGAGCAGTACTTC
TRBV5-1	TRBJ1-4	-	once	CASSPAGATNEKLFF	TGCGCCAGCAGCCCTGCCGGGGCAACTAATGAAAAACTGTTTTTT
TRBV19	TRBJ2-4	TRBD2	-	CASSALAGQGNIQYF	TGTGCCAGTAGTGCCCTAGCGGGGCAGGGGAACATTCAGTACTTC
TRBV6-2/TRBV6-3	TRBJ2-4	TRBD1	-	CASSLDRGSNIQYF	TGTGCCAGCAGCCTGGACAGGGGGTCTAACATTCAGTACTTC
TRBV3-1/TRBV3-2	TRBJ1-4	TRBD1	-	CASSPGTATLATNEKLFF	TGTGCCAGCAGCCCCGGGACAGCTACTCTTGCAACTAATGAAAAACTGTTTTTT
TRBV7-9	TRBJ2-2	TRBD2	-	CASSSSGRASGELFF	TGTGCCAGCAGTTCTAGCGGGAGGGCGTCCGGGGAGCTGTTTTTT
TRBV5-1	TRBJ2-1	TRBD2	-	CASSPRTSGGALYNEQFF	TGCGCCAGCAGCCCCCGGACTAGCGGGGGGGCCCTCTACAATGAGCAGTTCTTC
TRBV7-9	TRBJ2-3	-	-	CASSIQAGTDTQYF	TGTGCCAGCAGCATCCAGGCGGGGACAGATACGCAGTATTTT
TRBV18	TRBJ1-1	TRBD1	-	CASSQGQGTEAFF	TGTGCCAGCTCACAGGGACAGGGCACTGAAGCTTTCTTT
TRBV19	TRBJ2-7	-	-	CASSISPGGSYEQYF	TGTGCCAGTAGTATAAGTCCGGGCGGCTCCTACGAGCAGTACTTC
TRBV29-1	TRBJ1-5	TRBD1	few	CSVRGGLGQPQHF	TGCAGCGTGAGAGGGGGCCTCGGGCAGCCCCAGCATTTT
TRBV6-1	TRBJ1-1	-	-	CASSGTGFTGNTEAFF	TGTGCCAGCAGTGGTACAGGGTTTACGGGGAACACTGAAGCTTTCTTT
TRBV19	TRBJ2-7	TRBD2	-	CASSPDKRERDEQYF	TGTGCCAGTAGCCCAGATAAGCGGGAGAGAGACGAGCAGTACTTC
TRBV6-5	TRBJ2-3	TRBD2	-	CASKVGGTDTQYF	TGTGCCAGCAAAGTGGGAGGGACAGATACGCAGTATTTT
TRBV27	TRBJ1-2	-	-	CASSSGGRSSYGYTF	TGTGCCAGCAGCTCAGGTGGCAGGAGTAGCTATGGCTACACCTTC
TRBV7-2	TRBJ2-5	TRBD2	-	CASSLGLAGTQETQYF	TGTGCCAGCAGCTTAGGACTAGCGGGGACTCAAGAGACCCAGTACTTC
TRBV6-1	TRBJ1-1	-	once	CASSERGRLNTEAFF	TGTGCCAGCAGTGAGAGGGGACGGCTGAACACTGAAGCTTTCTTT
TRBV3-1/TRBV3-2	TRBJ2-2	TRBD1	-	CASSAFRDRQAGELFF	TGTGCCAGCAGCGCCTTTAGGGACAGACAGGCCGGGGAGCTGTTTTTT
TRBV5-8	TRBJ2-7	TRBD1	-	CASSLAGTGLGEQYF	TGTGCCAGCAGCTTGGCCGGGACAGGGTTGGGGGAGCAGTACTTC
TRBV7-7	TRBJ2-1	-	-	CASSLGGFGGGEQFF	TGTGCCAGCAGCTTAGGGGGATTTGGCGGTGGGGAGCAGTTCTTC
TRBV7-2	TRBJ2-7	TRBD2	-	CASSFALAGVDEQYF	TGTGCCAGCAGCTTTGCCCTAGCGGGAGTCGACGAGCAGTACTTC